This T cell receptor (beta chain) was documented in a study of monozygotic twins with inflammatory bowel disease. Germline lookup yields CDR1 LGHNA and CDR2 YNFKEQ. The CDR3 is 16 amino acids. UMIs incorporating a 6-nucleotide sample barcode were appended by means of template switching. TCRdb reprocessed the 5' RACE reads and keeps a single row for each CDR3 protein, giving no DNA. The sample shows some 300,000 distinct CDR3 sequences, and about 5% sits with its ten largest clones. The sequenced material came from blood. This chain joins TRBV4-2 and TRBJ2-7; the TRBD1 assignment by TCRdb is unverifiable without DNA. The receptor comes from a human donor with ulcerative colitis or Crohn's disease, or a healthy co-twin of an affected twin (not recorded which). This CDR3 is CASSQFRDRSSYEQYF.